Below are 15 T cell receptor beta chains sequenced from a single sample in a study of blood T cell repertoires in COVID-19. Data came from immunoSEQ multiplex PCR; TCRdb stores just in-frame clones and leaves some out. The sample yields more than 150,000 clones, roughly 85% seen once. The sequenced material came from peripheral blood. The receptor set was obtained from a woman in her 30s with acute or convalescent COVID-19.

The chain carries TRBV3-1 (or the pseudogene TRBV3-2) and TRBJ2-7; 7 positions agree with TRBD2. This CDR3 comprises 16 residues. Losses at the gene ends were 1 base for V and 2 bases for J; bases not matched to a gene: 8. CDR1 and CDR2 from the germline V gene are LGHDT and YNNKEL (reference sequence). The CDR3 loop reads CASSQVLANTPYEQYF. DNA for the CDR3: TGTGCCAGCAGCCAAGTACTAGCGAATACCCCCTACGAGCAGTACTTC.

The sample holds a few counts of this clone. This rearrangement joins TRBV19 to TRBJ1-2; D perhaps matches TRBD1 (5 bases). This CDR3 is 13 amino acids long. Trimming took off 5 bases at V and 4 bases at J, with 11 bases between the two ends. Germline CDR1 and CDR2: LNHDA and SQIVND (reference sequence). The chain's CDR3 is CASSERDGYGYTF. The CDR3 DNA is TGTGCCAGTAGTGAGCGGGACGGCTATGGCTACACCTTC.

The chain uses TRBV9 and TRBJ2-5; 9 nucleotides match TRBD2. J lost 1 base, V lost 3 bases, and 10 bases had no gene match. The length of the CDR3 is 17 residues. The germline V gene encodes CDR1 SGDLS and CDR2 YYNGEE. Here the CDR3 DNA reads TGTGCCAGCAGCGCAGGGGCTCTAGCGGGGCCCCAAGAGACCCAGTACTTC. Residues: CASSAGALAGPQETQYF.

The genes are TRBV7-9 and TRBJ2-7; TRBD1 matches at 11 bases. The germline V gene encodes CDR1 SEHNR and CDR2 FQNEAQ (reference sequence). V shed 4 bases and J 6 bases; nucleotides not matched to a gene: 5. CDR3 size: 14 residues. The CDR3 sequence: CASSSRTGGLEQYF. The DNA for the CDR3 is TGTGCCAGCAGCTCCAGGACAGGGGGCCTCGAGCAGTACTTC.

The chain combines TRBV7-2 with TRBJ2-5; TRBD2 agrees at 11 bases. The CDR3 is 16 residues long. Trimming cost V 4 bases and J 5 bases; bases outside gene matches: 9. Germline assignment: CDR1 SGHTA and CDR2 FQGNSA. The CDR3 spells CASSSSGGNPGETQYF. Written as DNA, the CDR3 is TGTGCCAGCAGCTCTAGCGGGGGGAACCCAGGGGAGACCCAGTACTTC.

This chain links TRBV30 with TRBJ2-2; weak D call: TRBD2 (5 bases). Trimming stripped 0 bases from V and 7 bases from J, with 12 bases between. Germline values: CDR1 GTSNPN, CDR2 SVGIG (reference sequence). CDR3 length: 14 amino acids. The CDR3 reads CAWSVLGGSGELFF. CDR3 DNA sequence: TGTGCCTGGAGTGTACTAGGAGGCAGCGGGGAGCTGTTTTTT. Together with reference TRBV30 and TRBJ2-2, the CDR3 gives the full variable domain: SQTIHQWPATLVQPVGSPLSLECTVEGTSNPNLYWYRQAAGRGLQLLFYSVGIGQISSEVPQNLSASRPQDRQFILSSKKLLLSDSGFYLCAWSVLGGSGELFFGEGSRLTVL.

The chain employs TRBV20-1 and TRBJ2-5, with TRBD2 identical over 12 bases. CDR3 length: 18 amino acids. V lost 3 bases and J lost 3; bases outside the gene matches: 14. Germline CDR1 DFQATT, CDR2 SNEGSKA (reference sequence). The CDR3 DNA sequence: TGCAGTGCTAGTGCTAGCCTCGGCGGACTAGCGGGGAAAGAGACCCAGTACTTC. Residues: CSASASLGGLAGKETQYF.

The CDR3 spells CASSLYSGRNYF. The DNA for the CDR3 is TGTGCCAGCAGCTTGTATAGCGGGAGGAACTACTTC. The chain employs TRBV5-6 and TRBJ2-5, with TRBD2 matching 10 bases. From germline, CDR1 is SGHDT and CDR2 YYEEEE. The CDR3 consists of 12 residues. The J segment lost 14 bases and the V segment lost 1 base, leaving 5 bases of the junction unmatched.

V usage is TRBV11-2 and J usage is TRBJ1-1; D is unresolved. Germline V CDR1 and CDR2: SGHAT, FQNNGV. V lost 10 bases and J lost 1, with 10 bases in between. CDR3 length equals 12 residues. CDR3: CATSRGNTEAFF. CDR3 coding DNA: TGTGCCACATCCCGGGGGAACACTGAAGCTTTCTTT. The entire variable domain, with the rest obtained from reference TRBV11-2 and TRBJ1-1, is as follows: EAGVAQSPRYKIIEKRQSVAFWCNPISGHATLYWYQQILGQGPKLLIQFQNNGVVDDSQLPKDRFSAERLKGVDSTLKIQPAKLEDSAVYLCATSRGNTEAFFGQGTRLTVV.

The chain uses TRBV11-1 and TRBJ1-2; no reliable D call. The CDR3 totals 13 residues. Trimming left V 4 bases short and J 0 bases short, with 6 bases between. The germline V gene has CDR1 SGHAT and CDR2 FQDESV (reference sequence). DNA for the CDR3: TGTGCCAGCAGCTACGGGGCTAACTATGGCTACACCTTC. The encoded protein is CASSYGANYGYTF.

The genes are TRBV7-2 and TRBJ1-3, with D unresolved. The CDR3 sequence is 19 residues long. Germline V lookup: CDR1 SGHTA, CDR2 FQGNSA. The V end lost 0 bases, the J end lost 0 bases, and 18 bases lay between the germline ends. The CDR3: CASSLASPYQSSSGNTIYF. The CDR3 region has the DNA TGTGCCAGCAGCTTAGCATCTCCGTACCAATCGAGCTCTGGAAACACCATATATTTT.

V and J are TRBV27 and TRBJ2-1, with D possibly matching TRBD1 (6 bases). The CDR3 sequence is 15 residues long. The germline V gene has CDR1 MNHEY and CDR2 SMNVEV (reference sequence). Trimming left V 4 bases short and J 9 bases short, with 19 bases between. The CDR3 region is CASSSRSSLGGEQFF. CDR3 in DNA: TGTGCCAGCAGTTCTCGGTCATCCTTAGGGGGTGAGCAGTTCTTC.

V and J are TRBV28 and TRBJ2-2; TRBD1 aligns across 9 bases. Germline assignment: CDR1 MDHEN and CDR2 SYDVKM. V lost 7 bases to trimming and J lost 5 bases; unmatched junction nucleotides: 17. This CDR3 spans 18 amino acids. CDR3 nucleotides: TGTGCCAGCACCGCTTCCGTTCTGGGACAGGGTCTGACCGGGGAGCTGTTTTTT. Translated: CASTASVLGQGLTGELFF.

The chain links TRBV2 to TRBJ1-5; D perhaps matches TRBD1 (5 bases). The ends were cut back, 10 bases at V and 1 base at J, with 8 bases in the middle. The CDR3 sequence is 12 residues long. CDR1 and CDR2 (germline): SNHLY, FYNNEI. Here the CDR3 DNA reads TGTGCCACCAGGGCCAGCAATCAGCCCCAGCATTTT. Protein sequence: CATRASNQPQHF.

J is TRBJ1-1 and V is TRBV20-1; 7 bases align to TRBD1. The germline V gene encodes CDR1 DFQATT and CDR2 SNEGSKA (reference sequence). The CDR3 is 11 amino acids. V trimming: 6 bases; J trimming: 10 bases; junction bases outside the gene matches: 8. CDR3 DNA sequence: TGCAGTGCCACACAGGGGATCGGAGCTTTCTTT. Translation gives CSATQGIGAFF.